The entry below describes one TCR beta chain. The antigen remains unidentified. Method: immunoSEQ multiplex PCR; TCRdb's copy keeps in-frame clones and lacks some. The sample contains over 1.4 million clones, roughly 95% of which appear only once. The sample originates from a study of shared clonotypes between healthy human individuals. Findings of the study overall: Clonotypes not shared had lower generation probabilities than those common to all four donors.

Sequenced sample: naive CD4+ T cells sorted from blood. The subset here: CD45RA+ positively selected. This sequence originates from a man aged 25-45 years in good health.

The CDR3 coding sequence is TGTGCCAGCAGCTTAGGCAGCGGGAGGATCGCAGATACGCAGTATTTT. Protein sequence: CASSLGSGRIADTQYF. This rearrangement joins TRBV11-3 to TRBJ2-3; TRBD2 agrees at 9 bases. Germline CDR1 is SGHNT and CDR2 is YENEEA. The CDR3 totals 16 residues. Trimming cost V 1 base and J 4 bases; bases outside gene matches: 6.